This T cell receptor beta chain was retrieved from a study of cytomegalovirus exposure and HLA in healthy donors. The PCR contained 60 Vbeta and 13 Jbeta primers. Profiling relied on immunoSEQ multiplex PCR, and the TCRdb table lists in-frame clones only, not all of them. The data show 60,000 to 85,000 clones, with roughly 79% seen just once and approximately 1.6% held by the top ten. About this clone itself: Its target is unknown.

This CDR3 is built from 16 residues. Germline assignment: CDR1 SGHRS and CDR2 YFSETQ. J was trimmed by 0 bases and V by 4 bases; bases with no gene match: 9. Regarding the study as a whole: As was reported, the HLA-A and HLA-B alleles of most subjects were accurately predicted from TCR beta sequences.

Healthy bone marrow donors made up the donor group. The sequenced sample consisted of PBMCs. This clonotype was obtained from a man in his forties in good health and CMV-seronegative. V gene TRBV5-1 combines with J gene TRBJ1-1; 7 nucleotides line up with TRBD1. CDR3 region: CASSVRPDRMNTEAFF. CDR3 DNA: TGCGCCAGCAGCGTACGCCCGGACAGGATGAACACTGAAGCTTTCTTT.